The 9 T cell receptor beta chains reported below all come from one sample, sequenced in a study of regulatory dendritic cells for organ transplantation. Repertoires were generated with immunoSEQ multiplex PCR, while TCRdb's copy carries only in-frame clones and drops some. The data contain 29,000 or so clones, 60% to 80% of them singletons. What was sequenced was memory CD4+ T cells from blood. The sample's subset: CD45RO+ memory T cells. These receptors were taken from a human donor in good health.

J is TRBJ1-6 and V is TRBV7-2; unclear D gene. V was clipped by 1 base and J by 7 bases, with 11 bases between them. The germline V gene has CDR1 SGHTA and CDR2 FQGNSA. The CDR3 extends over 15 amino acids. CDR3 loop: CASSLVALENSPLHF. The CDR3 nucleotides read TGTGCCAGCAGCTTAGTGGCACTGGAGAATTCACCCCTCCACTTT.

The chain links TRBV7-8 to TRBJ2-7; perhaps TRBD2 as D (5 bases). The CDR3 has 13 amino acids. Germline lookup yields CDR1 SGHVS and CDR2 FQNEAQ. With 2 bases removed from V and 4 bases from J, the gap between germline ends came to 9 bases. The CDR3 nucleotides are TGTGCCAGCAGCTTACCTCGAGGGTACGAGCAGTACTTC. Translated, it gives CASSLPRGYEQYF.

The CDR3, as DNA: TGTGCCAGCAGTGAAGGTATTTATACGGAGACCCAGTACTTC. Its protein is CASSEGIYTETQYF. The chain recombines TRBV6-1 with TRBJ2-5, with no clear D. Germline CDR1 MNHNS, CDR2 SASEGT. V lost 1 base and J 5 bases, leaving 11 bases between the germline ends. CDR3 size: 14 residues.

This sequence joins TRBV6-5 and TRBJ1-2; 7 positions match TRBD1. Trimming took 5 bases from V and 2 from J; bases not matched to a gene: 5. The germline CDR1 and CDR2 sequences are MNHEY and SVGAGI. The CDR3 totals 14 residues. CDR3 DNA sequence: TGTGCCAGCAGTCCCCTGGACAGGAACTATGGCTACACCTTC. This gives the protein CASSPLDRNYGYTF.

The chain employs TRBV7-2 and TRBJ2-3, with 7 bases matching TRBD2. Germline CDR1 reads SGHTA; CDR2 reads FQGNSA. The length of the CDR3 is 15 residues. Trimming removed 6 bases from V and 2 bases from J; junction bases left unmatched: 8. This CDR3 is CASSDPSGYTDTQYF. DNA for the CDR3: TGTGCCAGCAGTGACCCTAGCGGTTACACAGATACGCAGTATTTT.

The CDR3 sequence is CATTDGSGANVLTF. The DNA for the CDR3 is TGCGCCACTACCGATGGATCTGGGGCCAACGTCCTGACTTTC. This chain links TRBV5-1 with TRBJ2-6; D is unresolved. The CDR3 is made up of 14 amino acids. Trimming took off 9 bases at V and 1 base at J, with 11 bases between the two ends. The germline V gene encodes CDR1 SGHRS and CDR2 YFSETQ.

This clone was observed once. The J gene is TRBJ2-3, the V gene TRBV2; 9 nucleotides line up with TRBD2. V lost 7 bases and J lost 1; bases outside the gene matches: 6. Germline CDR1 SNHLY, CDR2 FYNNEI. This CDR3 region has 15 residues. The CDR3 sequence is CASKPTSGRTDTQYF. The CDR3 bases are TGTGCCAGCAAACCGACTAGCGGTCGCACAGATACGCAGTATTTT.

This chain joins TRBV7-2 and TRBJ1-3; 8 nucleotides agree with TRBD1. Germline CDR1 SGHTA, CDR2 FQGNSA. CDR3 length: 14 amino acids. V shed 6 bases and J 2 bases; nucleotides not matched to a gene: 3. CDR3 amino acids: CASRQDRAGNTIYF. In DNA form, the CDR3 reads TGTGCCAGCAGACAGGACAGGGCTGGAAACACCATATATTTT.

V usage is TRBV28 and J usage is TRBJ2-7; the match to TRBD2 covers 13 bases. V shed 6 bases and J 0 bases; nucleotides not matched to a gene: 5. The germline V gene encodes CDR1 MDHEN and CDR2 SYDVKM. The CDR3 is 16 residues long. The CDR3 DNA sequence: TGTGCCAGCAGCAGGGGACTAGCGGGAAACTCCTACGAGCAGTACTTC. Its translation: CASSRGLAGNSYEQYF.